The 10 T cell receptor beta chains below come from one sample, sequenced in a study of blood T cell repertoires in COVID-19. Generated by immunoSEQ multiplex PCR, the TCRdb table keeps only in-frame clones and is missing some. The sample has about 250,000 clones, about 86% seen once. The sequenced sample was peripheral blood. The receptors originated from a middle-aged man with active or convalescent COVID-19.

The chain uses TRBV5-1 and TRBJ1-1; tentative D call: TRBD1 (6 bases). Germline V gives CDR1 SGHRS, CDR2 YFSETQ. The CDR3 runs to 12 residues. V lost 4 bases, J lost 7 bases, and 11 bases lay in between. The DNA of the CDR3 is TGCGCCAGCAGCCAGGACAGAATTGAAGCTTTCTTT. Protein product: CASSQDRIEAFF.

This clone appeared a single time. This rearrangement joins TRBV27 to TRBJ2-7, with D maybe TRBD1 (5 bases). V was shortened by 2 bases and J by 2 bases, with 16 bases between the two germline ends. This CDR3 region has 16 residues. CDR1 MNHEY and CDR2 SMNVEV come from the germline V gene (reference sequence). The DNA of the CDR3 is TGTGCCAGCAGTTTAGGGGCCCAGGCCCTGGCCTACGAGCAGTACTTC. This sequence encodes CASSLGAQALAYEQYF.

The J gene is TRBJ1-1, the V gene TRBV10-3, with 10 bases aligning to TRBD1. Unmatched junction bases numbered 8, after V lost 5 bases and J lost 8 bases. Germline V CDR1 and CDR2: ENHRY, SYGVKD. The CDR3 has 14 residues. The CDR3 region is CAISTSRDRGEAFF. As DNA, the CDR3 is TGTGCCATCAGTACCTCCCGGGACAGGGGAGAAGCTTTCTTT.

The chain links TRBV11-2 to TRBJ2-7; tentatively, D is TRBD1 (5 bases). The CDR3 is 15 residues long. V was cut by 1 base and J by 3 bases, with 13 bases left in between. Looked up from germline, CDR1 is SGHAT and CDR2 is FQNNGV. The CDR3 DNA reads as TGTGCCAGCAGCTTAGGTGGTGGCAGGGTCTACGAGCAGTACTTC. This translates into CASSLGGGRVYEQYF.

In DNA form, the CDR3 reads TGTGCCAGCAGCTTAGGCAGGGTGTTGAAGCCTGAAGCTTTCTTT. This codes for CASSLGRVLKPEAFF. The chain uses TRBV7-2 and TRBJ1-1, with D possibly being TRBD1 (5 bases). Germline V gene data show CDR1 as SGHTA and CDR2 as FQGNSA. Trimming shortened V by 1 base and J by 6 bases, and 15 bases separated the two germline ends. The CDR3 loop spans 15 amino acids.

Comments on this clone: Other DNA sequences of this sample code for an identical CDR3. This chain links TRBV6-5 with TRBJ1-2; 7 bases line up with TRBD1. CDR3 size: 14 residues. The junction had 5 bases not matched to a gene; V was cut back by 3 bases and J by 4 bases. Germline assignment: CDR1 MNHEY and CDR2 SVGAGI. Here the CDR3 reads CASSYSRGAYGYTF. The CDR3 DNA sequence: TGTGCCAGCAGTTATTCCAGGGGGGCCTATGGCTACACCTTC.

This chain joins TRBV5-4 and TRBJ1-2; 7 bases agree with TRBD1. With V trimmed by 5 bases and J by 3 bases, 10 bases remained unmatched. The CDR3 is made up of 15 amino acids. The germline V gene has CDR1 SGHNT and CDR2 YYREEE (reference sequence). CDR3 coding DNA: TGTGCCAGCAGAAGTGGGACAGCTTTATACTATGGCTACACCTTC. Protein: CASRSGTALYYGYTF.

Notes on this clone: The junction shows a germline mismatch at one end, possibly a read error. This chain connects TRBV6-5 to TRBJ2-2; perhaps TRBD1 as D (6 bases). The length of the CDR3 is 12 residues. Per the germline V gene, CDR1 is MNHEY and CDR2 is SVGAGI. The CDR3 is CASSQPPGALFF. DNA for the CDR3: TGTGCCAGCAGTCAACCCCCAGGGGCGCTGTTTTTT.

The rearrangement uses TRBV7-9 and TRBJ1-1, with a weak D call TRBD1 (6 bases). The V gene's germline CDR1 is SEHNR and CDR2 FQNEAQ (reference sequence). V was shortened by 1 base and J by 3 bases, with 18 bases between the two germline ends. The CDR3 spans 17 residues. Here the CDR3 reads CASSLDRAVVEYTEAFF. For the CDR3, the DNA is TGTGCCAGCAGCTTAGACAGGGCTGTCGTTGAGTACACTGAAGCTTTCTTT.

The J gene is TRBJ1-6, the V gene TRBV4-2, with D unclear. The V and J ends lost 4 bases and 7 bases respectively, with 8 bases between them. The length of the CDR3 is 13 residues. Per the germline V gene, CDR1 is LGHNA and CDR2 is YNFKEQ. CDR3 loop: CASSLVQNSPLHF. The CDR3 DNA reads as TGTGCCAGCAGCCTAGTACAGAATTCACCCCTCCACTTT.